Listed here are 3 T cell receptor beta chains from one sample, sequenced in a study of molecular identifiers for immune sequencing clone quantification. TCRdb used MiXCR to reprocess the PCR reads, holding one entry per CDR3 protein. The sample carries roughly 100,000 distinct CDR3 sequences, about a third recorded once. The source material was naive CD8+ T cells from blood, with Jurkat cell RNA spiked in. Indicated subset: FACS-sorted CD8+CD4-CCR7+CD45RA+ naive T cells. The receptors originated from a human donor in good health. Some libraries in this study had Jurkat cell RNA spiked in.

V and J are TRBV15 and TRBJ2-3; 9 bases are a match to TRBD1. Germline values: CDR1 LNHNV, CDR2 YYDKDF (reference sequence). The CDR3 has 14 residues. The V segment lost 8 bases and the J segment 6 bases; nucleotides outside the gene matches: 9. CDR3 in amino acids: CATQQGAGEDTQYF. The CDR3, as DNA: TGTGCCACCCAACAGGGGGCGGGTGAGGATACGCAGTATTTT.

Worth noting for this clonotype: It may be a read error: a sequence one base away is much more abundant. The chain couples TRBV2 to TRBJ1-2, with D unresolved. The CDR3 totals 13 residues. Germline assignment: CDR1 SNHLY and CDR2 FYNNEI. The V and J ends lost 1 base and 2 bases respectively, with 5 bases between them. In nucleotides, the CDR3 is TGTGCCAGCAGTGAAGATCTGAACTATGGCTACACCTTC. Protein product: CASSEDLNYGYTF.

About this clonotype: A clone one base away is much larger, so this may be a read error. The chain uses TRBV12-3 or TRBV12-4 and TRBJ1-1; possibly TRBD1 for D (5 bases). There are 13 residues in the CDR3. The CDR3 sequence is CASSPSGAADAFF. In nucleotides, the CDR3 is TGTGCCAGCAGTCCGAGTGGGGCCGCTGACGCTTTCTTT.